These 9 T cell receptor beta chains were all obtained from the same sample, sequenced in a study of T cell responses to AZD1222 COVID-19 vaccine. The data were produced by immunoSEQ multiplex PCR, yet TCRdb's version contains in-frame clones alone and is incomplete. Of some 130,000 clones in the sample, approximately 90% are singletons; the top ten hold 1.9%. The sample in question was peripheral blood, obtained on day 0 of AZD1222 vaccination. The receptors were gathered from an adult in good health.

J is TRBJ1-1 and V is TRBV6-5; no clear D. Trimming stripped 2 bases from V and 2 bases from J, with 9 bases between. Germline CDR1 and CDR2: MNHEY and SVGAGI. The CDR3 loop spans 14 amino acids. For the CDR3, the DNA is TGTGCCAGCAGTTACCGGACGGGTAACACTGAAGCTTTCTTT. Translation: CASSYRTGNTEAFF.

This chain links TRBV25-1 with TRBJ1-2; tentative D call: TRBD1 (6 bases). The CDR3 is 12 residues long. Trimming cost V 5 bases and J 8 bases, with 12 bases left between them. The V gene's germline CDR1 is MGHDK and CDR2 SYGVNS. The CDR3 nucleotides are TGTGCCAGCAGTCCGGGGGCAGGCGGCTACACCTTC. This sequence encodes CASSPGAGGYTF.

The chain carries TRBV19 and TRBJ1-2; 10 bases line up with TRBD1. Germline assignment: CDR1 LNHDA and CDR2 SQIVND (reference sequence). V dropped 4 bases and J dropped 4; count of bases not matched to a gene: 12. The CDR3 is 17 amino acids. CDR3 coding DNA: TGTGCCAGTAGTAAGAGTTCCGGCGGACAGGGGGGCTATGGCTACACCTTC. It is translated as CASSKSSGGQGGYGYTF.

The chain joins TRBV7-8 to TRBJ2-5, with TRBD2 matching 11 bases. Germline V lookup: CDR1 SGHVS, CDR2 FQNEAQ. The CDR3 runs 16 residues. The V and J ends lost 5 bases and 4 bases, in that order; junction bases with no gene match: 9. This chain's CDR3 is CASSAQTSGKRETQYF. The CDR3 DNA is TGTGCCAGCAGCGCTCAGACTAGCGGGAAACGAGAGACCCAGTACTTC.

The V call is TRBV19, the J call TRBJ2-7; 7 bases line up with TRBD2. The CDR3 runs 14 residues. V dropped 5 bases and J dropped 0; count of bases not matched to a gene: 4. Germline V CDR1 and CDR2: LNHDA, SQIVND (reference sequence). The CDR3 DNA follows: TGTGCCAGTAGTTTTGGACTAGGCTCCTACGAGCAGTACTTC. It encodes CASSFGLGSYEQYF.

V gene TRBV6-5 combines with J gene TRBJ2-5, with D perhaps being TRBD1 or TRBD2 (7 bases each). CDR3 length equals 15 residues. Germline V lookup: CDR1 MNHEY, CDR2 SVGAGI. With 2 bases removed from V and 5 bases from J, the gap between germline ends came to 15 bases. The CDR3 DNA sequence: TGTGCCAGCAGTTACCTTGACAGGGAGGGTGAGACCCAGTACTTC. This translates into CASSYLDREGETQYF.

The rearrangement links TRBV5-5 to TRBJ1-6, with D uncertain. Germline V lookup: CDR1 SGHKS, CDR2 YYEKEE (reference sequence). The CDR3 runs to 15 residues. Between the trimmed V and J ends, which lost 4 bases and 1 base, there was a span of 9 bases. The CDR3 region is CASSPVVSYNSPLHF. CDR3 sequence (DNA): TGTGCCAGCAGCCCGGTAGTGTCCTATAATTCACCCCTCCACTTT.

The rearrangement links TRBV5-1 to TRBJ1-3; 7 nucleotides line up with TRBD1. The V gene end was trimmed by 0 bases and the J gene end by 0 bases; junction bases not matched to a gene: 3. Per the germline V gene, CDR1 is SGHRS and CDR2 is YFSETQ. This CDR3 spans 16 amino acids. CDR3 residues: CASSLEGQNSGNTIYF. CDR3 coding DNA: TGCGCCAGCAGCTTGGAGGGACAGAACTCTGGAAACACCATATATTTT.

This clone occurred once. The chain recombines TRBV2 with TRBJ2-5; 9 bases are a match to TRBD2. Per the germline V gene, CDR1 is SNHLY and CDR2 is FYNNEI. The V gene end was trimmed by 6 bases and the J gene end by 5 bases; junction bases not matched to a gene: 16. CDR3 length equals 17 residues. CDR3 sequence reads: CASRTPGLADPQETQYF. CDR3 DNA: TGTGCCAGCAGAACTCCGGGACTAGCAGACCCACAGGAGACCCAGTACTTC.